This TCR beta chain was retrieved from a study of cytomegalovirus exposure and HLA in healthy donors. About the study: The 100 to 150 validation repertoires matched the 600 to 700 first-cohort repertoires in platform, a later analysis reported. Study outcomes and limitations: Some TCR beta chains (around 180 of them) were listed as cytomegalovirus-associated.

Clones were sequenced by immunoSEQ multiplex PCR, and TCRdb holds only the in-frame ones, with some missing. The data show over 75,000 clones, about 85% seen once. The donors were members of the validation cohort, which comprised more than 90 subjects and was separate from the first cohort of about 700 subjects. The CDR3 covers 14 residues. V gave up 4 bases and J gave up 4 bases, with 13 bases separating them. The germline gives CDR1 MNHNY, CDR2 SVGAGI (reference sequence). For this clone: Its antigen is unidentified.

This chain connects TRBV6-6 to TRBJ1-1, with D possibly being TRBD1 (5 bases). The source of this sequence is a man aged 18 to 29 in good health and CMV-seropositive. Sequenced sample: PBMCs. Here the CDR3 reads CASSSGQGTTEAFF. As DNA, the CDR3 is TGTGCCAGCAGTTCCGGCCAGGGAACCACTGAAGCTTTCTTT.